The clone carrying this TCR beta chain occurred a few times. Trimming stripped 4 bases from V and 0 bases from J, with 11 bases between. The V gene's germline CDR1 is SGHDT and CDR2 YYEEEE. This CDR3 has 16 residues. The sample is drawn from a study of cytomegalovirus exposure and HLA in healthy donors. Researchers ran the PCR with 60 Vbeta and 13 Jbeta primers. The data were produced by immunoSEQ multiplex PCR, yet TCRdb's version contains in-frame clones alone and is incomplete. The sample has over 85,000 clones; about four fifths are singletons. J is TRBJ2-6 and V is TRBV5-6; TRBD1 is a possible D gene (5 bases). The specimen sequenced was PBMCs. The TCR was taken from a woman aged 40 to 50 in good health and CMV-seronegative. The CDR3, as DNA: TGTGCCAGCAGCAAAAGACAGACCTCTGGGGCCAACGTCCTGACTTTC. This encodes CASSKRQTSGANVLTF. The complete variable domain, with remaining parts taken from reference TRBV5-6 and TRBJ2-6, reads DAGVTQSPTHLIKTRGQQVTLRCSPKSGHDTVSWYQQALGQGPQFIFQYYEEEERQRGNFPDRFSGHQFPNYSSELNVNALLLGDSALYLCASSKRQTSGANVLTFGAGSRLTVL.